The rows below give T cell receptor beta chains drawn from one sample of a study of control samples from healthy donors and cancer patients. Clones were read by immunoSEQ multiplex PCR, and TCRdb kept only the in-frame ones, dropping some. The sample contains about 190,000 clones, about 90% of which appear only once. The sample was blood. The receptors here all came from a man aged 25-45 years in good health. CDR3s include the opening cysteine and the closing phenylalanine or tryptophan. Each record gives: D gene, V gene, J gene, clone size, CDR3 protein, CDR3 DNA. D genes are given only for firm matches. Clone size is not always given. Where it is, it says once, few, many or a class for expanded clones.

d_call: TRBD1; v_call: TRBV28; j_call: TRBJ1-5; clone_size: .; cdr3_aa: CASSFRQGNSNQPQHF; cdr3_nt: TGTGCCAGCAGTTTCCGACAGGGGAATAGCAATCAGCCCCAGCATTTT
d_call: .; v_call: TRBV12-1; j_call: TRBJ1-5; clone_size: .; cdr3_aa: CASSLHPGPSNQPQHF; cdr3_nt: TGTGCCAGCAGCCTACACCCGGGACCCAGCAATCAGCCCCAGCATTTT
d_call: .; v_call: TRBV19; j_call: TRBJ1-2; clone_size: .; cdr3_aa: CASTRGASYGYTF; cdr3_nt: TGTGCCAGTACTCGGGGGGCAAGCTATGGCTACACCTTC
d_call: .; v_call: TRBV18; j_call: TRBJ1-1; clone_size: .; cdr3_aa: CASSPPVRDKAFF; cdr3_nt: TGTGCCAGCTCACCACCGGTTCGGGACAAAGCTTTCTTT
d_call: TRBD2; v_call: TRBV30; j_call: TRBJ2-3; clone_size: once; cdr3_aa: CAWSVGLAGRDTQYF; cdr3_nt: TGTGCCTGGAGTGTAGGGCTAGCGGGACGCGATACGCAGTATTTT
d_call: .; v_call: TRBV2; j_call: TRBJ1-4; clone_size: once; cdr3_aa: CASSKQGTNEKLFF; cdr3_nt: TGTGCCAGCAGTAAACAGGGAACTAATGAAAAACTGTTTTTT
d_call: .; v_call: TRBV6-5; j_call: TRBJ1-6; clone_size: once; cdr3_aa: CASSYSTAGDSPLHF; cdr3_nt: TGTGCCAGCAGTTACTCGACGGCAGGGGATTCACCCCTCCACTTT
d_call: .; v_call: TRBV4-1; j_call: TRBJ1-2; clone_size: once; cdr3_aa: CASSQPGPYGYTF; cdr3_nt: TGCGCCAGCAGCCAACCGGGACCCTATGGCTACACCTTC
d_call: .; v_call: TRBV5-8; j_call: TRBJ1-1; clone_size: .; cdr3_aa: CASSSRPGLQAWYTEAFF; cdr3_nt: TGTGCCAGCAGCTCTCGGCCGGGACTCCAGGCTTGGTACACTGAAGCTTTCTTT
d_call: .; v_call: TRBV11-3; j_call: TRBJ2-1; clone_size: once; cdr3_aa: CASSLDLQRGNEQFF; cdr3_nt: TGTGCCAGCAGCTTAGATCTTCAGAGGGGGAATGAGCAGTTCTTC
d_call: .; v_call: TRBV20-1; j_call: TRBJ2-7; clone_size: .; cdr3_aa: CSARVTDEQYF; cdr3_nt: TGCAGTGCTAGAGTTACGGACGAGCAGTACTTC
d_call: TRBD2; v_call: TRBV11-2; j_call: TRBJ2-1; clone_size: .; cdr3_aa: CASSLESDSGGSYNEQFF; cdr3_nt: TGTGCCAGCAGCTTAGAGTCAGATAGCGGGGGGTCCTACAATGAGCAGTTCTTC
d_call: .; v_call: TRBV6-6; j_call: TRBJ1-2; clone_size: .; cdr3_aa: CASSGLYGNGYTF; cdr3_nt: TGTGCCAGCAGTGGTCTTTATGGTAACGGCTACACCTTC
d_call: .; v_call: TRBV6-5; j_call: TRBJ2-7; clone_size: .; cdr3_aa: CASSAQGPLEQYF; cdr3_nt: TGTGCCAGCAGCGCACAGGGTCCCCTCGAGCAGTACTTC
d_call: .; v_call: TRBV7-2; j_call: TRBJ1-2; clone_size: .; cdr3_aa: CASSPPGGRNYGYTF; cdr3_nt: TGTGCCAGCAGCCCTCCGGGAGGGCGTAACTATGGCTACACCTTC
d_call: .; v_call: TRBV5-1; j_call: TRBJ2-3; clone_size: .; cdr3_aa: CASSLGGPTDTQYF; cdr3_nt: TGCGCCAGCAGCTTGGGGGGCCCCACAGATACGCAGTATTTT
d_call: TRBD2; v_call: TRBV15; j_call: TRBJ2-1; clone_size: .; cdr3_aa: CATSRGGGGAYNEQFF; cdr3_nt: TGTGCCACCAGCAGAGGAGGCGGGGGGGCATACAATGAGCAGTTCTTC
d_call: .; v_call: TRBV3-1/TRBV3-2; j_call: TRBJ2-7; clone_size: .; cdr3_aa: CASSQVSGYEQYF; cdr3_nt: TGTGCCAGCAGCCAAGTATCAGGGTACGAGCAGTACTTC
d_call: .; v_call: TRBV30; j_call: TRBJ1-2; clone_size: .; cdr3_aa: CAWSGLANYGYTF; cdr3_nt: TGTGCCTGGAGCGGGTTAGCTAACTATGGCTACACCTTC
d_call: .; v_call: TRBV27; j_call: TRBJ1-4; clone_size: .; cdr3_aa: CASSSGTTNEKLFF; cdr3_nt: TGTGCCAGCAGTTCGGGAACAACTAATGAAAAACTGTTTTTT
d_call: TRBD2; v_call: TRBV7-8; j_call: TRBJ2-2; clone_size: once; cdr3_aa: CASSSSLTSGAGRGELFF; cdr3_nt: TGTGCCAGCAGCTCCAGTCTAACTAGCGGGGCTGGTCGGGGGGAGCTGTTTTTT
d_call: .; v_call: TRBV2; j_call: TRBJ1-6; clone_size: .; cdr3_aa: CASSDRGGNYNSPLHF; cdr3_nt: TGTGCCAGCAGTGATCGGGGGGGCAACTATAATTCACCCCTCCACTTT
d_call: .; v_call: TRBV19; j_call: TRBJ2-7; clone_size: .; cdr3_aa: CASSMEDRLAEQYF; cdr3_nt: TGTGCCAGTAGTATGGAGGACAGACTCGCCGAGCAGTACTTC
d_call: TRBD1; v_call: TRBV6-2/TRBV6-3; j_call: TRBJ1-2; clone_size: once; cdr3_aa: CASSYSTSGTGTNYGYTF; cdr3_nt: TGTGCCAGCAGTTACTCGACTTCGGGGACAGGTACCAACTATGGCTACACCTTC
d_call: .; v_call: TRBV6-2/TRBV6-3; j_call: TRBJ2-3; clone_size: few; cdr3_aa: CASSKGQNTDTQYF; cdr3_nt: TGTGCCAGCAGTAAAGGACAGAACACAGATACGCAGTATTTT
d_call: TRBD1; v_call: TRBV12-5; j_call: TRBJ2-3; clone_size: .; cdr3_aa: CASGRGPSTDTQYF; cdr3_nt: TGTGCTAGTGGTAGGGGGCCCAGCACAGATACGCAGTATTTT